These 6 T cell receptor beta chains were sequenced from one sample in a study of shared clonotypes between healthy human individuals. Generated by immunoSEQ multiplex PCR, the TCRdb table keeps only in-frame clones and is missing some. The sample lists under 1,900,000 clones; approximately 98.5% were seen once. Sequencing was done on a sample of naive CD4+ T cells sorted from blood. Subset denoted: CD45RA+ positively selected. These receptors were obtained from a man aged 30 to 45 in good health.

The chain employs TRBV2 and TRBJ2-2; 9 bases agree with TRBD1. V was clipped by 8 bases and J by 3 bases; unmatched bases: 4. Germline-derived CDR1 and CDR2 are SNHLY and FYNNEI. CDR3 size: 14 residues. The CDR3 loop is CASVQGADTGELFF. As DNA, the CDR3 is TGTGCCAGCGTACAGGGGGCGGACACCGGGGAGCTGTTTTTT.

The V call is TRBV7-9, the J call TRBJ2-7; the D call may be TRBD1 or TRBD2 (6 bases each). The germline V and J ends were trimmed by 4 bases and 1 base, with 20 bases remaining between them. This CDR3 contains 17 residues. Per the germline V gene, CDR1 is SEHNR and CDR2 is FQNEAQ (reference sequence). The CDR3: CASSSSGVGGRSYEQYF. The DNA for the CDR3 is TGTGCCAGCAGCTCCTCGGGGGTAGGGGGAAGGTCCTACGAGCAGTACTTC.

The chain recombines TRBV10-3 with TRBJ2-7; D gene uncertain. The V gene's germline CDR1 is ENHRY and CDR2 SYGVKD. The CDR3 sequence is 15 residues long. Trimming took 0 bases from V and 0 from J, leaving 9 bases between them. In DNA form, the CDR3 reads TGTGCCATCAGTGAGTCAGGGTTACACTCCTACGAGCAGTACTTC. It yields the protein CAISESGLHSYEQYF.

The genes are TRBV11-3 and TRBJ2-1; D gene unclear. The germline CDR1 and CDR2 sequences are SGHNT and YENEEA. There are 15 residues in the CDR3. V was shortened by 1 base and J by 7 bases, with 14 bases between the two germline ends. The CDR3 nucleotides read TGTGCCAGCAGCTTAGGATACAATTTCAATAATGAGCAGTTCTTC. It yields the protein CASSLGYNFNNEQFF.

The chain combines TRBV10-1 with TRBJ2-1; perhaps D is TRBD1 or TRBD2 (9 bases each). The V gene lost 10 bases and the J gene lost 9 bases, with 34 bases spanning the gap. Germline loops: CDR1 WNHNN, CDR2 SYGVQD (reference sequence). The CDR3 loop spans 18 amino acids. CDR3 sequence: CATVLPGQGPGLAGEQFF. The CDR3 bases are TGCGCCACAGTGCTTCCGGGACAGGGCCCGGGACTAGCAGGTGAGCAGTTCTTC.

With regard to this clone: This sample includes further DNA sequences coding for the same CDR3. The V gene is TRBV5-4, the J gene TRBJ2-5; possibly TRBD1 for D (6 bases). The V gene lost 1 base and the J gene lost 5 bases, with 9 bases spanning the gap. Per the germline V gene, CDR1 is SGHNT and CDR2 is YYREEE (reference sequence). This CDR3 is 13 amino acids long. The CDR3 protein is CASSLTGLETQYF. In DNA, the CDR3 is TGTGCCAGCAGCTTGACAGGGTTGGAGACCCAGTACTTC.